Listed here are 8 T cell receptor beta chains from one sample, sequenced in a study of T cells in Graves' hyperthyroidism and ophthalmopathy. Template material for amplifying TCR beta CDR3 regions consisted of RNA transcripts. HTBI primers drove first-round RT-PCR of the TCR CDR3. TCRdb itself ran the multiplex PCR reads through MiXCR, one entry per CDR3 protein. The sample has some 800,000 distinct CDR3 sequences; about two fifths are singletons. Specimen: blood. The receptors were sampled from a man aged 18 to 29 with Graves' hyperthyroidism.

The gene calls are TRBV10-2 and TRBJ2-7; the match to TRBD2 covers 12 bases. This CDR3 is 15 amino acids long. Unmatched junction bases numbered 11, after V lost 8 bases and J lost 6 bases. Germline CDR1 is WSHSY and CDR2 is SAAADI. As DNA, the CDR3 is TGCGCCAGCCGACTCGGGACTAGCGGGTTGGGCGAGCAGTACTTC. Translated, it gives CASRLGTSGLGEQYF.

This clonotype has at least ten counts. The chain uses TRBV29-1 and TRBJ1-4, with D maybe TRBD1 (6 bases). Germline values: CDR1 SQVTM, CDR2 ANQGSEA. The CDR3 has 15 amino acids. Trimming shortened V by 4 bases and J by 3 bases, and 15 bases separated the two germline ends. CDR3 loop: CSVVRPEGANEKLFF. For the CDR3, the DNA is TGCAGCGTTGTAAGGCCTGAGGGGGCTAATGAAAAACTGTTTTTT.

The CDR3 protein is CASTGGYNQETQYF. The CDR3 DNA reads as TGTGCCAGCACCGGGGGGTATAACCAAGAGACCCAGTACTTC. J is TRBJ2-5 and V is TRBV7-9; 7 bases map to TRBD2. The CDR3 consists of 14 residues. Germline CDR1 and CDR2: SEHNR and FQNEAQ (reference sequence). The J segment lost 0 bases and the V segment lost 7 bases, leaving 5 bases of the junction unmatched.

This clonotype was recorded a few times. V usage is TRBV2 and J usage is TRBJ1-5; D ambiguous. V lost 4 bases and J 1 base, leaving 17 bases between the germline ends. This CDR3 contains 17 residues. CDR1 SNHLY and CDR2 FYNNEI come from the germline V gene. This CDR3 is CASSAIDSGASNQPQHF. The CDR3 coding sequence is TGTGCCAGCAGTGCCATTGACTCGGGTGCGAGCAATCAGCCCCAGCATTTT.

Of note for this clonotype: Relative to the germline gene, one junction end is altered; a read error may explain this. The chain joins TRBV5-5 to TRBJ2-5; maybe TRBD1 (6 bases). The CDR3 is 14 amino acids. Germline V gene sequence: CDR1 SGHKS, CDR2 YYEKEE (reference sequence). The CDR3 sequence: CASSIQGQRETQYF. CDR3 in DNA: TGCGCCAGCAGCATACAGGGACAACGAGAGACCCAGTACTTC.

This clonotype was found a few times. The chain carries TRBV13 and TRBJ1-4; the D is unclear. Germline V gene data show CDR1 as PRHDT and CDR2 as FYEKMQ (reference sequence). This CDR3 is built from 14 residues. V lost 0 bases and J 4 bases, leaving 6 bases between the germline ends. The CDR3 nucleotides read TGTGCCAGCAGCTTAGGCCGGATTAATGAAAAACTGTTTTTT. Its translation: CASSLGRINEKLFF.

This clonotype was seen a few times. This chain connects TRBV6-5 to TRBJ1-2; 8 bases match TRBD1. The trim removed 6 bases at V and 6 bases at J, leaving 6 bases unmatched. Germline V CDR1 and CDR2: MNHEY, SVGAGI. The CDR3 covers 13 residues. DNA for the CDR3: TGTGCCAGCAGGGAGGACAGGGTACATGGCTACACCTTC. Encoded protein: CASREDRVHGYTF.

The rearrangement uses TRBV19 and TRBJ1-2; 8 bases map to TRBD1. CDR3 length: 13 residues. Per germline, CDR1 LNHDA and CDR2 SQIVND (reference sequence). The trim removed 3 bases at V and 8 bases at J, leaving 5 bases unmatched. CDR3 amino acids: CASSIPGQAGYTF. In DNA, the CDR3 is TGTGCCAGTAGTATTCCGGGACAGGCGGGCTACACCTTC.